The rows below give T cell receptor beta chains drawn from one sample of a study of blood T cell repertoires in COVID-19. Profiling relied on immunoSEQ multiplex PCR, and the TCRdb table lists in-frame clones only, not all of them. Here the sample spans 70,000 to 90,000 clones, around four fifths being singletons. The sequencing sample was made of peripheral blood. Every receptor here comes from a human donor in a cohort sampled during active COVID-19. Each CDR3 is given with its conserved first and last residue. The D gene is left open where the match is weak. A clone size is listed for some rows: how often the clone was seen (once, few, many), or a class if it is expanded.

CDR3 protein: CATSRDSSYEQYF
CDR3 DNA: TGTGCCACCAGCAGGGACAGCTCCTACGAGCAGTACTTC
J gene: TRBJ2-7
D gene: TRBD1
V gene: TRBV19
clone size: -

CDR3 protein: CASSQDRFAQPQHF
CDR3 DNA: TGTGCCAGCAGCCAAGACAGGTTTGCACAGCCCCAGCATTTT
J gene: TRBJ1-5
D gene: -
V gene: TRBV4-2
clone size: few

CDR3 protein: CASSPRGSAGYTF
CDR3 DNA: TGTGCCAGCAGCCCTCGGGGAAGTGCTGGCTACACCTTC
J gene: TRBJ1-2
D gene: -
V gene: TRBV3-1/TRBV3-2
clone size: few

CDR3 protein: CASAPGSDTQYF
CDR3 DNA: TGTGCCAGTGCCCCGGGGTCAGATACGCAGTATTTT
J gene: TRBJ2-3
D gene: -
V gene: TRBV3-1/TRBV3-2
clone size: -

CDR3 protein: CASSALGGSPYEQYF
CDR3 DNA: TGCGCCAGCAGCGCATTGGGGGGTTCCCCCTACGAGCAGTACTTC
J gene: TRBJ2-7
D gene: -
V gene: TRBV5-1
clone size: -

CDR3 protein: CASSQAGIYSNQPQHF
CDR3 DNA: TGTGCCAGCTCACAGGCAGGGATTTATAGCAATCAGCCCCAGCATTTT
J gene: TRBJ1-5
D gene: -
V gene: TRBV28
clone size: -

CDR3 protein: CASSQESRDTEAFF
CDR3 DNA: TGTGCCAGCAGCCAAGAATCCAGGGACACTGAAGCTTTCTTT
J gene: TRBJ1-1
D gene: -
V gene: TRBV3-1/TRBV3-2
clone size: once

CDR3 protein: CASLPRGSGANVLTF
CDR3 DNA: TGTGCCAGCTTACCCCGGGGGTCTGGGGCCAACGTCCTGACTTTC
J gene: TRBJ2-6
D gene: -
V gene: TRBV27
clone size: -

CDR3 protein: CAWSVGRTNTGELFF
CDR3 DNA: TGTGCCTGGAGTGTCGGTCGCACGAACACCGGGGAGCTGTTTTTT
J gene: TRBJ2-2
D gene: -
V gene: TRBV30
clone size: -

CDR3 protein: CAWSRGNLYNSPLHF
CDR3 DNA: TGTGCCTGGAGTAGAGGAAATCTCTATAATTCACCCCTCCACTTT
J gene: TRBJ1-6
D gene: -
V gene: TRBV30
clone size: -

CDR3 protein: CSVLEDRAWTGELFF
CDR3 DNA: TGCAGCGTGCTCGAGGACAGGGCGTGGACCGGGGAGCTGTTTTTT
J gene: TRBJ2-2
D gene: TRBD1
V gene: TRBV29-1
clone size: -

CDR3 protein: CASSSGVAGGTDTQYF
CDR3 DNA: TGCGCCAGCAGCTCGGGCGTAGCGGGGGGCACAGATACGCAGTATTTT
J gene: TRBJ2-3
D gene: TRBD2
V gene: TRBV5-1
clone size: -

CDR3 protein: CASSQQGMAGSGNTIYF
CDR3 DNA: TGTGCCAGCAGCCAGCAGGGGATGGCAGGCTCTGGAAACACCATATATTTT
J gene: TRBJ1-3
D gene: -
V gene: TRBV28
clone size: -

CDR3 protein: CASSHGGLAGTTGELFF
CDR3 DNA: TGCGCCAGCAGCCACGGGGGACTAGCGGGGACCACCGGGGAGCTGTTTTTT
J gene: TRBJ2-2
D gene: TRBD2
V gene: TRBV5-1
clone size: -

CDR3 protein: CASSRLLGGYTF
CDR3 DNA: TGTGCCAGCAGCCGATTATTGGGCGGCTACACCTTC
J gene: TRBJ1-2
D gene: -
V gene: TRBV11-2
clone size: -

CDR3 protein: CASSRASGPSTDTQYF
CDR3 DNA: TGTGCCAGCTCACGTGCTAGCGGTCCTAGCACAGATACGCAGTATTTT
J gene: TRBJ2-3
D gene: TRBD2
V gene: TRBV18
clone size: -

CDR3 protein: CASSPGTSGWREYF
CDR3 DNA: TGTGCCAGCAGCCCCGGGACTAGCGGGTGGAGGGAGTATTTT
J gene: TRBJ2-3
D gene: TRBD2
V gene: TRBV7-9
clone size: -

CDR3 protein: CASSGQGSNTGELFF
CDR3 DNA: TGCGCCAGCAGTGGGCAGGGGTCGAACACCGGGGAGCTGTTTTTT
J gene: TRBJ2-2
D gene: -
V gene: TRBV5-1
clone size: once

CDR3 protein: CASSSDRTTIGTQYF
CDR3 DNA: TGCGCCAGCAGCTCGGACAGGACGACGATTGGGACCCAGTACTTC
J gene: TRBJ2-5
D gene: TRBD1
V gene: TRBV5-1
clone size: -

CDR3 protein: CAVLSGLAGGPNNEQFF
CDR3 DNA: TGTGCCGTCCTTTCGGGACTAGCGGGGGGACCCAACAATGAGCAGTTCTTC
J gene: TRBJ2-1
D gene: TRBD2
V gene: TRBV10-3
clone size: -

CDR3 protein: CASSLVGGGSGQPQHF
CDR3 DNA: TGTGCCAGCAGCTTAGTGGGCGGAGGAAGTGGTCAGCCCCAGCATTTT
J gene: TRBJ1-5
D gene: -
V gene: TRBV7-2
clone size: -

CDR3 protein: CASSLHRDGYTF
CDR3 DNA: TGTGCCAGCAGCCTCCACAGGGACGGCTACACCTTC
J gene: TRBJ1-2
D gene: -
V gene: TRBV11-2
clone size: -

CDR3 protein: CASSQDPGVYGYTF
CDR3 DNA: TGCGCCAGCAGCCAAGATCCGGGGGTCTATGGCTACACCTTC
J gene: TRBJ1-2
D gene: -
V gene: TRBV4-3
clone size: -

CDR3 protein: CASSPRQLDQPQHF
CDR3 DNA: TGTGCCAGCAGCCCTAGACAGTTAGATCAGCCCCAGCATTTT
J gene: TRBJ1-5
D gene: -
V gene: TRBV2
clone size: -

CDR3 protein: CASRGTGMTYEQYF
CDR3 DNA: TGTGCCAGCAGAGGGACAGGGATGACCTACGAGCAGTACTTC
J gene: TRBJ2-7
D gene: TRBD1
V gene: TRBV27
clone size: -

CDR3 protein: CASSLVRAGVFQETQYF
CDR3 DNA: TGTGCCAGCAGCTTAGTAAGGGCAGGGGTGTTCCAGGAGACCCAGTACTTC
J gene: TRBJ2-5
D gene: -
V gene: TRBV11-2
clone size: once

CDR3 protein: CASRALGGQETQYF
CDR3 DNA: TGTGCCAGCCGTGCATTGGGGGGTCAAGAGACCCAGTACTTC
J gene: TRBJ2-5
D gene: -
V gene: TRBV2
clone size: once

CDR3 protein: CASSLTGTPGGETQYF
CDR3 DNA: TGCGCCAGCAGCCTGACCGGGACTCCGGGGGGAGAGACCCAGTACTTC
J gene: TRBJ2-5
D gene: TRBD2
V gene: TRBV4-1
clone size: -

CDR3 protein: CASSDRGQAEAFF
CDR3 DNA: TGTGCCAGCAGTGATCGGGGACAGGCTGAAGCTTTCTTT
J gene: TRBJ1-1
D gene: TRBD1
V gene: TRBV6-1
clone size: -

CDR3 protein: CASYRGDNSNTEAFF
CDR3 DNA: TGTGCCAGCTACAGGGGGGACAATTCGAACACTGAAGCTTTCTTT
J gene: TRBJ1-1
D gene: TRBD1
V gene: TRBV2
clone size: -

CDR3 protein: CASSPGPGADTQYF
CDR3 DNA: TGCGCCAGCAGCCCGGGACCAGGGGCAGATACGCAGTATTTT
J gene: TRBJ2-3
D gene: -
V gene: TRBV5-1
clone size: -

CDR3 protein: CASAQPISGANVLTF
CDR3 DNA: TGTGCCAGCGCCCAACCTATCTCTGGGGCCAACGTCCTGACTTTC
J gene: TRBJ2-6
D gene: -
V gene: TRBV6-5
clone size: -

CDR3 protein: CAISDVSGGTEAFF
CDR3 DNA: TGTGCCATCAGTGATGTTTCAGGGGGGACTGAAGCTTTCTTT
J gene: TRBJ1-1
D gene: TRBD1
V gene: TRBV10-3
clone size: -

CDR3 protein: CASDPGSSTDTQYF
CDR3 DNA: TGTGCCAGCGATCCGGGATCTAGCACAGATACGCAGTATTTT
J gene: TRBJ2-3
D gene: -
V gene: TRBV9
clone size: -

CDR3 protein: CASSLMTGNYGYTF
CDR3 DNA: TGTGCCAGCAGTTTGATGACAGGAAACTATGGCTACACCTTC
J gene: TRBJ1-2
D gene: -
V gene: TRBV27
clone size: -

CDR3 protein: CASSLGRGGSDSYEQYF
CDR3 DNA: TGTGCTAGCAGCTTAGGACGGGGTGGGTCCGACTCCTACGAGCAGTACTTC
J gene: TRBJ2-7
D gene: -
V gene: TRBV7-7
clone size: once

CDR3 protein: CASSSRTGGYGYTF
CDR3 DNA: TGTGCCAGCAGTTCCCGGACAGGGGGCTATGGCTACACCTTC
J gene: TRBJ1-2
D gene: TRBD1
V gene: TRBV27
clone size: -

CDR3 protein: CASSLQVGTEAFF
CDR3 DNA: TGTGCCAGCAGCCTTCAGGTGGGCACTGAAGCTTTCTTT
J gene: TRBJ1-1
D gene: -
V gene: TRBV5-8
clone size: -

CDR3 protein: CASSADRGLGTEAFF
CDR3 DNA: TGTGCCAGCAGCGCCGACAGGGGGCTGGGGACTGAAGCTTTCTTT
J gene: TRBJ1-1
D gene: TRBD1
V gene: TRBV9
clone size: -

CDR3 protein: CASSVGGGQGEQFF
CDR3 DNA: TGTGCCAGCAGCGTAGGGGGGGGTCAGGGTGAGCAGTTCTTC
J gene: TRBJ2-1
D gene: TRBD2
V gene: TRBV9
clone size: -

CDR3 protein: CASRRSGDEQFF
CDR3 DNA: TGTGCCAGCAGACGATCGGGCGATGAGCAGTTCTTC
J gene: TRBJ2-1
D gene: -
V gene: TRBV6-6
clone size: -

CDR3 protein: CASSPQGQGSGQPQHF
CDR3 DNA: TGTGCCAGCTCACCGCAAGGACAGGGGTCGGGCCAGCCCCAGCATTTT
J gene: TRBJ1-5
D gene: TRBD1
V gene: TRBV18
clone size: -

CDR3 protein: CASSQPGSLNTEAFF
CDR3 DNA: TGTGCCAGCAGCCAGCCGGGGAGTCTGAACACTGAAGCTTTCTTT
J gene: TRBJ1-1
D gene: -
V gene: TRBV4-2
clone size: -

CDR3 protein: CASSLMASGEETQYF
CDR3 DNA: TGTGCCAGCAGTTTAATGGCTAGCGGGGAAGAGACCCAGTACTTC
J gene: TRBJ2-5
D gene: TRBD2
V gene: TRBV28
clone size: -

CDR3 protein: CASSLGRNNPQYF
CDR3 DNA: TGTGCCAGCAGCTTAGGCAGAAACAATCCGCAGTATTTT
J gene: TRBJ2-3
D gene: -
V gene: TRBV7-2
clone size: -